This T cell receptor beta chain was observed in a study of cytomegalovirus exposure and HLA in healthy donors. Study background: Prior work identified roughly 120 million unique TCR beta sequences in around 170 million T cells.

CDR1 and CDR2 (germline): SGDLS, YYNGEE. The CDR3 sequence is 15 residues long. V was pared by 0 bases and J by 4 bases, with 5 bases of the junction left unmatched. Study findings and constraints: An analysis done earlier found most TCR beta V segments productive about 87% or about 30% of the time. The number of N-insertions in an Asian-associated ancestry cluster was reportedly below the approximately 680-donor mean in a later analysis. Reported performance of the classifier showed diagnosis of cytomegalovirus status with high specificity and sensitivity.

PCR was performed using 60 Vbeta and 13 Jbeta primers. Profiled with immunoSEQ multiplex PCR; TCRdb holds only in-frame clones, not every one. In the table there are just over 150,000 clones, approximately 80% of which are singletons. In the case of this clone: The antigen is undetermined.

The TCR comes from a woman in her fifties or sixties in good health and CMV-seropositive. Sequences were obtained from PBMCs. The chain links TRBV9 to TRBJ2-7; 9 bases are shared with TRBD1. The CDR3 coding sequence is TGTGCCAGCAGCGTAGAGGGGACAGGGAGATACGAGCAGTACTTC. This sequence encodes CASSVEGTGRYEQYF.